This record concerns one T cell receptor beta chain sequence. Its specificity is not known. This sample was included in a study of regulatory T cells in long-lasting Graves disease. The time point was: persistent/refractory GD, antithyroid drugs over 5 years with positive TRAb. There was RNA extracted from PBMCs, and the TCR library was made from it. Study results and caveats: The TCR repertoire of persistent Graves' patients was less diverse than that of newly diagnosed ones.

With iRepertoire HTBI primers and Arm-PCR of CDR3 regions, TCR beta libraries were built. TCRdb recomputed calls from the multiplex PCR reads with MiXCR, one row per CDR3 protein. The sample carries about 290,000 distinct CDR3 sequences, under 25% recorded once. The source is a female donor with Graves disease. Source: peripheral blood mononuclear cells (PBMCs), taken when the disease was refractory, from a patient treated with antithyroid drugs.

DNA of the CDR3: TGTGCCAGCAGCCTAGACGGGAGGCTCCAAGAGACCCAGTACTTC. It encodes CASSLDGRLQETQYF. This sequence joins TRBV7-8 and TRBJ2-5, with 7 bases that match TRBD2. The CDR3 sequence is 15 residues long. The germline V gene encodes CDR1 SGHVS and CDR2 FQNEAQ. The V and J ends lost 5 bases and 1 base, in that order; junction bases with no gene match: 7.